This T cell receptor beta chain was obtained from a study of tumor-infiltrating lymphocytes in localized non-small cell lung cancer. Regarding the study as a whole: Each assay used a separate piece of the same tissue.

Sequencing used immunoSEQ multiplex PCR; TCRdb keeps in-frame clones, though not all of them. The sample consists of over 5,500 clones, about 65% of them appearing once. Trimming removed 1 base at V and 6 bases at J, with 16 bases between. The CDR3 spans 15 residues. Per the germline V gene, CDR1 is MGHRA and CDR2 is YSYEKL. Details on this clone: What it recognizes is unknown.

This clonotype was sampled from a human donor with non-small cell lung cancer. The chain links TRBV4-1 to TRBJ2-7, with no clear D. The sequenced sample was uninvolved lung tissue not adjacent to the tumor. The CDR3 nucleotides read TGCGCCAGCAGCCAAGGGCCTGGGTTGAGTCGCGAGCAGTACTTC. Translating it yields CASSQGPGLSREQYF.